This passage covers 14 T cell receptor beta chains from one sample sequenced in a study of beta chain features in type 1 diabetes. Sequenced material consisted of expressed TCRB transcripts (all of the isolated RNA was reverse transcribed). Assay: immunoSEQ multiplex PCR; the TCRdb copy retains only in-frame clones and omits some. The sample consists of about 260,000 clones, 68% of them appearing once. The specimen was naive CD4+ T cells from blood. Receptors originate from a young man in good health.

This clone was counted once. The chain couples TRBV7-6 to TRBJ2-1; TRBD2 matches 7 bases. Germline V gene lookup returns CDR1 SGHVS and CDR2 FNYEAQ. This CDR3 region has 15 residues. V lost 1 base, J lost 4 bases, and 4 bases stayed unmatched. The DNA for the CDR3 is TGTGCCAGCAGCTTAGAGCGGGGCTCTTACAATGAGCAGTTCTTC. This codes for CASSLERGSYNEQFF.

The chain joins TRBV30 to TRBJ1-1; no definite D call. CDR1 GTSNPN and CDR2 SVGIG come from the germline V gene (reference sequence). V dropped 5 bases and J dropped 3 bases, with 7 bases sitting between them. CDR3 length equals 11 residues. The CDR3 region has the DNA TGTGCCTGGGTTCTGGACACTGAAGCTTTCTTT. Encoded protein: CAWVLDTEAFF.

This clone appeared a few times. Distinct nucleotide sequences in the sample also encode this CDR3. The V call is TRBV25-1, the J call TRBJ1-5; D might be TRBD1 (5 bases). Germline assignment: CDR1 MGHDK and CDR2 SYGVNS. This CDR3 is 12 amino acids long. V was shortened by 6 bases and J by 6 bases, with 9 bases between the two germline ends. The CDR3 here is CASSGGGQPQHF. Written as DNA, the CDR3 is TGTGCCAGCAGCGGGGGTGGTCAGCCCCAGCATTTT.

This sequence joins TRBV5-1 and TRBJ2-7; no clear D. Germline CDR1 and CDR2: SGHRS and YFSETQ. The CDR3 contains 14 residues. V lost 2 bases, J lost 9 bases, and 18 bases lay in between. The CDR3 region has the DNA TGCGCCAGCAGCTTTAACACCGACCCCCTGGGGCAGTACTTC. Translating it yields CASSFNTDPLGQYF.

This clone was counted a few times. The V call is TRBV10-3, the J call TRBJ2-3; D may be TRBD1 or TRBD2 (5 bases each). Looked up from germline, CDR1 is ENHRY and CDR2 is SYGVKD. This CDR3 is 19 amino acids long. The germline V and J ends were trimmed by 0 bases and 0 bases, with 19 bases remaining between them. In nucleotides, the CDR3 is TGTGCCATCAGTGAGTCAGGTTGGGGGACGGAAACTAGCACAGATACGCAGTATTTT. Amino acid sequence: CAISESGWGTETSTDTQYF.

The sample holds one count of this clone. The CDR3 region is CSVSKGVTAANYGYTF. The DNA for the CDR3 is TGCAGCGTTTCCAAAGGGGTGACAGCCGCTAACTATGGCTACACCTTC. This chain joins TRBV29-1 and TRBJ1-2; D perhaps matches TRBD1 (5 bases). CDR1 and CDR2 from the germline V gene are SQVTM and ANQGSEA. V gave up 5 bases and J gave up 0 bases, with 19 bases separating them. The CDR3 is made up of 16 amino acids. The full variable domain, its missing parts supplied by reference TRBV29-1 and TRBJ1-2, is SAVISQKPSRDICQRGTSLTIQCQVDSQVTMMFWYRQQPGQSLTLIATANQGSEATYESGFVIDKFPISRPNLTFSTLTVSNMSPEDSSIYLCSVSKGVTAANYGYTFGSGTRLTVV.

The CDR3 region has the DNA TGTGCCAGCAGCTTAGTGGGCTCCGGGACAGGGTTGGATACGCAGTATTTT. This translates into CASSLVGSGTGLDTQYF. The chain employs TRBV7-8 and TRBJ2-3; 9 positions match TRBD1. This CDR3 is built from 17 residues. CDR1 SGHVS and CDR2 FQNEAQ come from the germline V gene. V shed 1 base and J 6 bases; nucleotides not matched to a gene: 11.

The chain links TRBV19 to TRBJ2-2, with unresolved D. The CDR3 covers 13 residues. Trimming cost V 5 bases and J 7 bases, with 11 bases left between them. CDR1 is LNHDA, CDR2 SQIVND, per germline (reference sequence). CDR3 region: CASSAQMGGELFF. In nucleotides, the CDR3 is TGTGCCAGTAGTGCCCAAATGGGCGGGGAGCTGTTTTTT.

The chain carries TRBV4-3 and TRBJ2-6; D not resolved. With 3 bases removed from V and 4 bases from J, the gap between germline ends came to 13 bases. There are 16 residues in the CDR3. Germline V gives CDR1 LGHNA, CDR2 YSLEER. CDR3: CASSQLPVWGANVLTF. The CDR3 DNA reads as TGCGCCAGCAGCCAGCTCCCCGTTTGGGGGGCCAACGTCCTGACTTTC.

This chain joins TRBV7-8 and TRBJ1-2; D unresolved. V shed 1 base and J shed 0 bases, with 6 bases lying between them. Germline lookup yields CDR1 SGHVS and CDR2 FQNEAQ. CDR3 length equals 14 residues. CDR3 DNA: TGTGCCAGCAGCTTAGGGTCTGCTAACTATGGCTACACCTTC. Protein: CASSLGSANYGYTF.

The CDR3: CASSQAGGLYNEQFF. DNA for the CDR3: TGCGCCAGCAGCCAAGCCGGGGGCCTTTACAATGAGCAGTTCTTC. The V and J genes are TRBV4-3 and TRBJ2-1; the D gene could be TRBD1 or TRBD2 (6 bases each). V lost 1 base to trimming and J lost 4 bases, with 11 bases between them. The V gene's germline CDR1 is LGHNA and CDR2 YSLEER. The length of the CDR3 is 15 residues.

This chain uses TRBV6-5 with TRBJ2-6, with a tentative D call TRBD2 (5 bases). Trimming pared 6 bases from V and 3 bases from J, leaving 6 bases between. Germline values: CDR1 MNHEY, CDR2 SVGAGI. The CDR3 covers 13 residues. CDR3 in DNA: TGTGCCAGCAGAGAGGGTGGGGCCAACGTCCTGACTTTC. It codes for CASREGGANVLTF.

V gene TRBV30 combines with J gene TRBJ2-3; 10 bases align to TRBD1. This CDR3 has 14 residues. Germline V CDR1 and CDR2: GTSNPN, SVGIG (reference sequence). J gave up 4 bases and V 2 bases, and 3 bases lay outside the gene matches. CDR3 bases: TGTGCCTGGAGTCTCGGACAGGGGGCAGATACGCAGTATTTT. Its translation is CAWSLGQGADTQYF.

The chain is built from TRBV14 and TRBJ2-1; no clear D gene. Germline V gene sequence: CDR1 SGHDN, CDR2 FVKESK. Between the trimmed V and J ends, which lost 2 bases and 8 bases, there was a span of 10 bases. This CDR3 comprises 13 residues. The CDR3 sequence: CASSQRMEYEQFF. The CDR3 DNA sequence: TGTGCCAGCAGCCAACGCATGGAGTATGAGCAGTTCTTC. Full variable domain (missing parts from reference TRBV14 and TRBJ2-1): EAGVTQFPSHSVIEKGQTVTLRCDPISGHDNLYWYRRVMGKEIKFLLHFVKESKQDESGMPNNRFLAERTGGTYSTLKVQPAELEDSGVYFCASSQRMEYEQFFGPGTRLTVL.